This is a list of T cell receptor beta chains from one sample in a study of cytomegalovirus exposure and HLA in healthy donors. Here immunoSEQ multiplex PCR was the method, and the copy in TCRdb shows in-frame clones only, minus some. The sample consists of roughly 180,000 clones, almost 80% of them appearing once. Specimen: PBMCs. All receptors derive from a man aged 45-65 years in good health and CMV-seropositive. Each CDR3 is given with its conserved first and last residue. The order of the fields is clone size, V gene, J gene, CDR3 protein. Only part of the rows carry a size: once, few, many, or a class if the clone is expanded.

>NA|TRBV5-6|TRBJ1-5
CASSDTFSGQPTQHF
>NA|TRBV14|TRBJ2-7
CASSLHTRDIGEQYF
>once|TRBV6-1|TRBJ1-1
CASWQGLRAAEAFF
>NA|TRBV11-2|TRBJ1-1
CASSLDRLARTAFF
>NA|TRBV9|TRBJ1-2
CASSVDQGNYGYTF
>NA|TRBV5-4|TRBJ2-3
CASMGGSGDGTDTQYF
>NA|TRBV5-1|TRBJ1-1
CASSRGGEGNTEAFF
>NA|TRBV28|TRBJ1-3
CASSLQAKTSGNTIYF
>few|TRBV7-2|TRBJ1-1
CASSSQGTGTEAFF
>few|TRBV18|TRBJ1-4
CASSPGLRTGLNEKLFF
>once|TRBV5-1|TRBJ1-5
CASSQQGAGQPQHF
>NA|TRBV28|TRBJ1-5
CAGGQGLQPQHF
>NA|TRBV29-1|TRBJ2-7
CSVENRGRVEQYF
>NA|TRBV5-4|TRBJ2-1
CASSWGTSGGNEQFF
>NA|TRBV25-1|NA
CASSNPIYEQYF
>NA|TRBV6-1|TRBJ1-2
CASAVTATYGYTF
>NA|TRBV19|TRBJ1-4
CASSPDSYQEKLFF
>NA|TRBV7-8|TRBJ2-2
CASSLSRTNTGELFF
>NA|TRBV28|TRBJ1-2
CASNSPVRQGFNYGYTF
>NA|TRBV28|TRBJ2-7
CASRLGQDRGQYF
>few|TRBV5-1|TRBJ1-6
CASSLGQGFSPLHF
>NA|TRBV7-9|TRBJ2-3
CASSLTSGGQDTQYF
>NA|TRBV7-9|TRBJ1-2
CASSLPQGVSGGADYGYTF
>NA|TRBV29-1|TRBJ1-2
CSAGTGDGYTF
>NA|TRBV19|TRBJ2-3
CASRRGGSSTDTQYF
>once|TRBV28|TRBJ2-5
CASSNLGGGQETQYF
>NA|TRBV14|TRBJ2-1
CASSQAGLAPYNEQFF